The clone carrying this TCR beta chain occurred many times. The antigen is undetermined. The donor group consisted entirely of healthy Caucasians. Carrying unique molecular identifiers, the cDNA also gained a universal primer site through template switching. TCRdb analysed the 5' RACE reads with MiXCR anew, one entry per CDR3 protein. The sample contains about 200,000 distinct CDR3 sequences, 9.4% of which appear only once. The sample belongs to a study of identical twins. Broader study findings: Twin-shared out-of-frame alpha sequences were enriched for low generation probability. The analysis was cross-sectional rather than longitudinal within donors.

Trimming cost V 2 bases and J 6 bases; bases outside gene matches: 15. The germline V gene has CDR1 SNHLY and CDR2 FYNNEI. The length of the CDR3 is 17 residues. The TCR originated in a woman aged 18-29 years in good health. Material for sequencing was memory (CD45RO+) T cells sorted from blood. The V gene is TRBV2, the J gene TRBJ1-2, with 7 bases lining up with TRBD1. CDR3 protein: CASSEFPSLTGFDGYTF. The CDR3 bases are TGTGCCAGCAGTGAATTCCCCTCGTTGACAGGGTTCGATGGCTACACCTTC. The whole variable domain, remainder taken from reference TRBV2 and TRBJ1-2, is EPEVTQTPSHQVTQMGQEVILRCVPISNHLYFYWYRQILGQKVEFLVSFYNNEISEKSEIFDDQFSVERPDGSNFTLKIRSTKLEDSAMYFCASSEFPSLTGFDGYTFGSGTRLTVV.